These 7 T cell receptor beta chains were sequenced from one sample in a study of T-cell memory formation after mild COVID-19. TCRdb reprocessed the 5' RACE reads with MiXCR, giving one entry per CDR3 protein. Of fewer than 400,000 distinct CDR3 sequences in the sample, under 15% were seen once. The sequencing sample was made of PBMCs or a T cell subset sorted from them (not recorded which). These receptors were taken from a man between 18 and 29 years old who had mild COVID-19 (a few samples of this study predate the infection). Cell type and time point are not known.

This clonotype was recorded a few times. The V gene is TRBV11-2, the J gene TRBJ2-7; unclear D gene. Germline CDR1 SGHAT, CDR2 FQNNGV. The CDR3 sequence is 14 residues long. V shed 6 bases and J shed 2 bases, with 14 bases lying between them. CDR3 nucleotide sequence: TGTGCCAGCAGTCAGGCGCGATACCCCTACGAGCAGTACGTC. It encodes CASSQARYPYEQYV.

The genes are TRBV7-9 and TRBJ1-2; maybe TRBD1 (5 bases). V lost 1 base to trimming and J lost 8 bases, with 14 bases between them. Germline V gene data show CDR1 as SEHNR and CDR2 as FQNEAQ (reference sequence). The length of the CDR3 is 14 residues. Here the CDR3 reads CASSLEWGATGYTF. The CDR3 region has the DNA TGTGCCAGCAGCTTAGAGTGGGGCGCAACCGGCTACACCTTC.

This clonotype came up a few times. The gene calls are TRBV28 and TRBJ2-3, with 8 bases lining up with TRBD2. The germline gives CDR1 MDHEN, CDR2 SYDVKM. V lost 5 bases and J lost 5; bases outside the gene matches: 6. This CDR3 spans 14 amino acids. This CDR3 is CASSSGGPRDTQYF. As DNA, the CDR3 is TGTGCCAGCAGTAGCGGGGGCCCGAGAGATACGCAGTATTTT.

The table lists this clonotype with a few counts. This chain joins TRBV7-9 and TRBJ2-1, with 9 bases aligning to TRBD1. CDR3 length: 18 amino acids. The germline V gene encodes CDR1 SEHNR and CDR2 FQNEAQ (reference sequence). Germline trimming cut 5 bases from V and 7 bases from J; bases unmatched to any gene: 18. The CDR3: CASSPDPPGQGGRNEQFF. The CDR3 DNA sequence: TGTGCCAGCAGCCCCGACCCCCCGGGACAGGGAGGAAGAAATGAGCAGTTCTTC.

Only a few counts were recorded for this clonotype. The chain employs TRBV28 and TRBJ1-1; no firm D call. The V end was cut by 7 bases, the J end by 4 bases, with 19 bases between. This CDR3 spans 15 amino acids. Germline CDR1 reads MDHEN; CDR2 reads SYDVKM. The chain's CDR3 is CASNPLPLGGTEAFF. The CDR3 coding sequence is TGTGCCAGCAACCCCCTCCCTCTCGGAGGCACTGAAGCTTTCTTT.

In this sample, this clonotype turned up many times. V usage is TRBV20-1 and J usage is TRBJ1-2, with D unclear. V was pared by 2 bases and J by 0 bases, with 16 bases between. This CDR3 has 16 amino acids. Germline values: CDR1 DFQATT, CDR2 SNEGSKA (reference sequence). The CDR3 spells CSARPGNRRANYGYTF. The CDR3 DNA follows: TGCAGTGCTAGACCCGGAAACAGACGAGCTAACTATGGCTACACCTTC.

The DNA of the CDR3 is TGTGCCAGCAGCGACGTGGGGTCTAATGAAAAACTGTTTTTT. Its protein is CASSDVGSNEKLFF. This rearrangement joins TRBV5-5 to TRBJ1-4, with no clear D. V was pared by 4 bases and J by 3 bases, with 10 bases between. This CDR3 has 14 amino acids. Germline CDR1 and CDR2: SGHKS and YYEKEE (reference sequence).